The next 5 T cell receptor beta chains were all read from a single sample in a study of cytomegalovirus exposure and HLA in healthy donors. The primer mix had 60 Vbeta and 13 Jbeta primers. Assay: immunoSEQ multiplex PCR; the TCRdb copy retains only in-frame clones and omits some. The profile shows approximately 80,000 clones, 63% of them singletons. The source material was PBMCs. The receptors shown here come from a woman in her thirties or forties in good health and CMV-seropositive.

This clone was seen more than once but under ten times. The chain links TRBV4-3 to TRBJ2-3; 11 bases line up with TRBD2. CDR1 LGHNA and CDR2 YSLEER come from the germline V gene. The CDR3 is 17 amino acids. The ends lost 3 bases at V and 1 base at J; junction bases unmatched: 6. DNA for the CDR3: TGCGCCAGCAGCCAGATAGCGGGAGGGTTGCGCACAGATACGCAGTATTTT. Its translation is CASSQIAGGLRTDTQYF.

The chain joins TRBV20-1 to TRBJ1-2, with D unresolved. The germline gives CDR1 DFQATT, CDR2 SNEGSKA (reference sequence). V dropped 2 bases and J dropped 7 bases, with 8 bases sitting between them. This CDR3 has 11 residues. The CDR3 reads CSARSNGGYTF. The CDR3 region has the DNA TGCAGTGCTAGATCAAACGGTGGCTACACCTTC.

The rearrangement uses TRBV28 and TRBJ2-7; 8 bases match TRBD2. The CDR3 consists of 15 residues. The V segment lost 5 bases and the J segment 4 bases; nucleotides outside the gene matches: 10. The germline CDR1 and CDR2 sequences are MDHEN and SYDVKM. The CDR3 protein is CASSPGGSGIYEQYF. For the CDR3, the DNA is TGTGCCAGCAGTCCGGGGGGGAGCGGGATATACGAGCAGTACTTC. Variable domain in full (rest from reference TRBV28 and TRBJ2-7): DVKVTQSSRYLVKRTGEKVFLECVQDMDHENMFWYRQDPGLGLRLIYFSYDVKMKEKGDIPEGYSVSREKKERFSLILESASTNQTSMYLCASSPGGSGIYEQYFGPGTRLTVT.

The rearrangement uses TRBV28 and TRBJ2-5; D possibly corresponds to TRBD1 (6 bases). The CDR3 has 15 amino acids. Germline V gene sequence: CDR1 MDHEN, CDR2 SYDVKM. Trimming pared 4 bases from V and 5 bases from J, leaving 17 bases between. The DNA for the CDR3 is TGTGCCAGCAGTTCTACCCTTGAGGGGGTTGAGACCCAGTACTTC. Translated: CASSSTLEGVETQYF.

This clone turned up a few times. The chain links TRBV9 to TRBJ1-1; no firm D call. Germline V gene lookup returns CDR1 SGDLS and CDR2 YYNGEE. V was trimmed by 4 bases and J by 1 base, leaving 14 bases between them. This CDR3 spans 15 amino acids. The CDR3 here is CASSPDGQTNTEAFF. DNA for the CDR3: TGTGCCAGCAGCCCTGATGGGCAGACGAACACTGAAGCTTTCTTT.